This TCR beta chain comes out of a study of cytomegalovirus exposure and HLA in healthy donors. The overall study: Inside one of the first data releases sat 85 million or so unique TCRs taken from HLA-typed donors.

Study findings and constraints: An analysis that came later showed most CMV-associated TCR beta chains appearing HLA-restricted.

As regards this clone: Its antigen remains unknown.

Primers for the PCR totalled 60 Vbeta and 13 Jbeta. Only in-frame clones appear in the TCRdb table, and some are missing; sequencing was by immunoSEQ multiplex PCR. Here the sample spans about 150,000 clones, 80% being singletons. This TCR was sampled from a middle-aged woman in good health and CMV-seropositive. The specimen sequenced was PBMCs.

In nucleotides, the CDR3 is TGTGCCAGCAGCTTAGAGCGGGGGTACTACGAGCAGTACTTC. Amino acid sequence: CASSLERGYYEQYF. The gene calls are TRBV7-8 and TRBJ2-7; TRBD2 matches at 8 bases. V shed 1 base, J shed 3 bases, and the junction held 2 bases outside the gene matches. This CDR3 is built from 14 residues. Looked up from germline, CDR1 is SGHVS and CDR2 is FQNEAQ.